These T cell receptor beta chains were read from a single sample in a study of cytomegalovirus exposure and HLA in healthy donors. Produced via immunoSEQ multiplex PCR; TCRdb's table is partial and in-frame only. The data show more than 100,000 clones, with roughly 80% seen just once and 0.2% to 0.3% held by the top ten. Sequenced input: PBMCs. These receptors originate from a middle-aged man in good health and CMV-seronegative. The CDR3 runs from the conserved cysteine through the conserved F or W. D genes are given only for firm matches.

CDR3 DNA: TGTGCCAGCAGCTTGGGCAGGGCCTACAATGAGCAGTTCTTC
CDR3 protein: CASSLGRAYNEQFF
D gene: .
J gene: TRBJ2-1
V gene: TRBV7-8

CDR3 DNA: TGTGCCAGCAGCTTAGCCCCGACAGGGTTTTTAGCTTTCTTT
CDR3 protein: CASSLAPTGFLAFF
D gene: TRBD1
J gene: TRBJ1-1
V gene: TRBV11-2

CDR3 DNA: TGCGCCAGCAGCCAAGGGACGGGACAGGGGGGTATTGATGAGCAGTTCTTC
CDR3 protein: CASSQGTGQGGIDEQFF
D gene: TRBD1
J gene: TRBJ2-1
V gene: TRBV4-3

CDR3 DNA: TGTGCCGTTTACCAGGGGGCTCGTACTGAAGCTTTCTTT
CDR3 protein: CAVYQGARTEAFF
D gene: TRBD1
J gene: TRBJ1-1
V gene: TRBV28

CDR3 DNA: TGTGCCAGTAGTGGCTCCAGGTCCTCTGGAAACACCATATATTTT
CDR3 protein: CASSGSRSSGNTIYF
D gene: .
J gene: TRBJ1-3
V gene: TRBV19

CDR3 DNA: TGTGCCACCTCGGCTAGCGGGAATAAAGGTGAGCAGTTCTTC
CDR3 protein: CATSASGNKGEQFF
D gene: TRBD2
J gene: TRBJ2-1
V gene: TRBV19

CDR3 DNA: TGTGCCAGCAGTTTACGTTGGACAGGGGGCAGAGAGACCCAGTACTTC
CDR3 protein: CASSLRWTGGRETQYF
D gene: TRBD1
J gene: TRBJ2-5
V gene: TRBV27

CDR3 DNA: TGTGCCAGTAGGTATGACGGGGGGGCGATTGAGCAGTTCTTC
CDR3 protein: CASRYDGGAIEQFF
D gene: TRBD2
J gene: TRBJ2-1
V gene: TRBV19

CDR3 DNA: TGTGCCAGCACCTCCCCGGACAGGGTTGAAAAACTGTTTTTT
CDR3 protein: CASTSPDRVEKLFF
D gene: TRBD1
J gene: TRBJ1-4
V gene: TRBV7-9

CDR3 DNA: TGTGCCAGCAGTACCCTCTTGGCGGGGGGGCGCCAAGAGACCCAGTACTTC
CDR3 protein: CASSTLLAGGRQETQYF
D gene: TRBD2
J gene: TRBJ2-5
V gene: TRBV28

CDR3 DNA: TGTGCCAGCAGTGCCGACTGGGAGGAAAAACTGTTTTTT
CDR3 protein: CASSADWEEKLFF
D gene: .
J gene: TRBJ1-4
V gene: TRBV6-1